The 15 T cell receptor beta chains below all came from one sample that was sequenced in a study of T cells after yellow fever vaccination. TCRdb ran MiXCR on the 5' RACE reads and lists one entry per CDR3 protein. This table holds 400,000 or so distinct CDR3 sequences, 6.2% found once. The starting material was PBMCs, obtained 5 days after the yellow fever booster vaccination. The receptors shown here come from a man younger than 45 who received the YFV17D yellow fever vaccine.

This clonotype was counted at least ten times. This chain connects TRBV6-2 or TRBV6-3 to TRBJ2-6; D is uncertain. The germline gives CDR1 MNHEY, CDR2 SVGEGT. V dropped 6 bases and J dropped 2 bases, with 8 bases sitting between them. This CDR3 has 14 residues. The CDR3 bases are TGTGCCAGCAGCTTACTCCCTGGGGCCAACGTCCTGACTTTC. Translated: CASSLLPGANVLTF.

This clonotype was seen ten or more times. This chain links TRBV12-3 or TRBV12-4 with TRBJ2-1; tentatively, D is TRBD2 (6 bases). This CDR3 comprises 14 residues. The ends were cut back, 5 bases at V and 6 bases at J, with 14 bases in the middle. The chain's CDR3 is CASSLTIAVNEQFF. DNA for the CDR3: TGTGCCAGCAGTCTAACCATAGCGGTCAATGAGCAGTTCTTC.

In its sample, this clonotype was seen many times. The chain links TRBV6-5 to TRBJ2-1; D gene ambiguous. Germline V gene sequence: CDR1 MNHEY, CDR2 SVGAGI. This CDR3 spans 16 amino acids. The V and J ends lost 2 bases and 7 bases respectively, with 18 bases between them. Here the CDR3 reads CASSYSAALPKNEQFF. In nucleotides, the CDR3 is TGTGCCAGCAGTTACAGTGCCGCGCTTCCTAAAAATGAGCAGTTCTTC.

The chain links TRBV7-2 to TRBJ2-1; 8 bases line up with TRBD2. Looked up from germline, CDR1 is SGHTA and CDR2 is FQGNSA. The V gene end was trimmed by 1 base and the J gene end by 4 bases; junction bases not matched to a gene: 3. This CDR3 is built from 15 residues. CDR3 DNA: TGTGCCAGCAGCTTAGTTAGCGGGGCGTACAATGAGCAGTTCTTC. This gives the protein CASSLVSGAYNEQFF.

In its sample, this clonotype was seen a few times. The chain joins TRBV10-3 to TRBJ1-4; D gene uncertain. The V end lost 4 bases, the J end lost 3 bases, and 15 bases lay between the germline ends. The CDR3 loop spans 16 amino acids. Germline V gives CDR1 ENHRY, CDR2 SYGVKD. CDR3 region: CAISVWTLNANEKLFF. In nucleotides, the CDR3 is TGTGCCATCAGTGTATGGACGCTTAACGCTAATGAAAAACTGTTTTTT.

Ten or more counts support this clonotype. In DNA form, the CDR3 reads TGTGCCAGCAGCTTGTCCAGTTCGAACGAATGGACCCAGTACTTC. As protein: CASSLSSSNEWTQYF. The chain combines TRBV5-4 with TRBJ2-5; D is unresolved. The germline CDR1 and CDR2 sequences are SGHNT and YYREEE (reference sequence). The length of the CDR3 is 15 residues. V lost 1 base and J lost 7, with 17 bases in between.

This clonotype was seen many times. The genes are TRBV9 and TRBJ2-1; 10 bases align to TRBD2. Germline V gene lookup returns CDR1 SGDLS and CDR2 YYNGEE. This CDR3 spans 17 amino acids. V lost 5 bases to trimming and J lost 7 bases; unmatched junction nucleotides: 15. CDR3 in DNA: TGTGCCAGCAGTCCCCAGGGGGCTAGCGGGAGTAGGAATGAGCAGTTCTTC. Protein product: CASSPQGASGSRNEQFF. Complete variable domain (other parts from reference TRBV9 and TRBJ2-1): DSGVTQTPKHLITATGQRVTLRCSPRSGDLSVYWYQQSLDQGLQFLIQYYNGEERAKGNILERFSAQQFPDLHSELNLSSLELGDSALYFCASSPQGASGSRNEQFFGPGTRLTVL.

This clonotype was observed a few times. V gene TRBV2 combines with J gene TRBJ2-6, with D possibly TRBD1 on 6 matching bases. The germline V and J ends were trimmed by 6 bases and 2 bases, with 11 bases remaining between them. The germline CDR1 and CDR2 sequences are SNHLY and FYNNEI. The CDR3 has 15 amino acids. The DNA of the CDR3 is TGTGCCAGCAGAGTACAGGGCCCTGGGGCCAACGTCCTGACTTTC. Translated: CASRVQGPGANVLTF.

This clonotype was recorded at least ten times. The V and J genes are TRBV20-1 and TRBJ2-7; TRBD1 might be the D (5 bases). This CDR3 has 11 residues. Germline loops: CDR1 DFQATT, CDR2 SNEGSKA (reference sequence). Trimming took off 6 bases at V and 6 bases at J, with 12 bases between the two ends. The CDR3: CSAKTGGEQYF. The CDR3 nucleotides read TGCAGTGCAAAAACAGGCGGCGAGCAGTACTTC.

This clonotype has just a few counts. J is TRBJ2-1 and V is TRBV7-8, with a weak D call TRBD1 (5 bases). Germline CDR1 SGHVS, CDR2 FQNEAQ. V was cut by 4 bases and J by 7 bases, with 14 bases left in between. This CDR3 has 14 residues. For the CDR3, the DNA is TGTGCCAGCAGCTCTCTAGGGGTTAGAAATGAGCAGTTCTTC. This sequence encodes CASSSLGVRNEQFF.

The table lists this clonotype with many counts. The chain links TRBV20-1 to TRBJ1-4; D is possibly TRBD1 (5 bases). The CDR3 covers 12 residues. Trimming stripped 4 bases from V and 8 bases from J, with 11 bases between. Germline CDR1 reads DFQATT; CDR2 reads SNEGSKA (reference sequence). CDR3 sequence reads: CSAIRGGEKLFF. DNA for the CDR3: TGCAGTGCTATTAGGGGCGGAGAAAAACTGTTTTTT.

The chain is built from TRBV7-9 and TRBJ2-2, with TRBD1 identical over 7 bases. The trim removed 5 bases at V and 3 bases at J, leaving 6 bases unmatched. Germline assignment: CDR1 SEHNR and CDR2 FQNEAQ (reference sequence). CDR3 length: 15 amino acids. DNA for the CDR3: TGTGCCAGCAGCCAAACAGACAGGGACACCGGGGAGCTGTTTTTT. This translates into CASSQTDRDTGELFF.

This clonotype appeared a few times. The rearrangement uses TRBV28 and TRBJ2-7; a weak D match, TRBD2 (7 bases). Germline assignment: CDR1 MDHEN and CDR2 SYDVKM. V lost 3 bases, J lost 1 base, and 10 bases lay in between. The CDR3 is 14 residues long. CDR3 region: CASSFGGPSYEQYF. DNA for the CDR3: TGTGCCAGCAGTTTCGGGGGGCCATCCTACGAGCAGTACTTC.

This clonotype was detected ten times or more. The chain carries TRBV9 and TRBJ2-7; D is possibly TRBD2 (6 bases). The V end was cut by 0 bases, the J end by 3 bases, with 10 bases between. Germline values: CDR1 SGDLS, CDR2 YYNGEE. The CDR3 loop spans 14 amino acids. The CDR3 sequence: CASSVGSSGYEQYF. CDR3 nucleotide sequence: TGTGCCAGCAGCGTAGGTAGTAGCGGCTACGAGCAGTACTTC.

In this sample, this clonotype turned up many times. This chain uses TRBV6-5 with TRBJ2-2; D gene ambiguous. The CDR3 runs to 15 residues. Germline CDR1 MNHEY, CDR2 SVGAGI. Trimming removed 2 bases from V and 10 bases from J, with 17 bases in between. CDR3 protein: CASSYDTLVKPELFF. In nucleotides, the CDR3 is TGTGCCAGCAGTTACGACACTTTAGTAAAGCCGGAGCTGTTTTTT.